The clone carrying this TCR beta chain was counted only a few times. The target antigen is unknown. The data derive from a study of post-analysis software for immune sequencing data. Across the study: The disease courses spanned relapsing-remitting, secondary progressive and progressive-relapsing forms of multiple sclerosis. Whole-study findings and limits: Five TRBV segments were significantly more frequent in patients than in controls. TRBV5-6, TRBV5-1 and TRBV20-1 were among these segments. By F measure, strong co-clustering occurred among samples prepared in the same batch. Significantly lower normalized Chao1 diversity was found in patients with multiple sclerosis relative to controls.

Unique molecular identifiers were built into the TCR beta cDNA libraries. TCRdb recomputed calls from the PCR reads with MiXCR, one row per CDR3 protein. The sample lists around 770,000 distinct CDR3 sequences, 40% to 55% seen once, with around 4.7% in the top ten. CDR3 size: 18 residues. V was pared by 1 base and J by 0 bases, with 5 bases of the junction left unmatched. The V gene's germline CDR1 is MNHEY and CDR2 SMNVEV (reference sequence). Sample: blood. The chain joins TRBV27 to TRBJ2-6, with 8 bases lining up with TRBD1. The source is a girl under 18 with multiple sclerosis. CDR3 in DNA: TGTGCCAGCAGTTTATATCCAGGGGGCCTCTCTGGGGCCAACGTCCTGACTTTC. Encoded protein: CASSLYPGGLSGANVLTF.